These 14 T cell receptor beta chains came from one sample sequenced in a study of metastatic and nonmetastatic thyroid tumors (dated by TCRdb to about 2020). No patient had received any treatment before thyroid surgery. The library relied on PCR. Sequencing was carried out with an Illumina HiSeq 4000. TCRdb passed the public sequencing reads through fastp at Q25 and MiXCR, retaining productive beta sequences. The sample contains about 18,000 clones, about 25% of them found a single time. The ten largest clonotypes hold 8.5% to 12% of the sample. The sequencing sample was made of adjacent normal tissue. The receptors were sampled from a female donor with papillary thyroid cancer or a benign thyroid nodule (not recorded which). Some clones in this sample may be carry-over from other donors' samples.

This clone was picked up a small number of times. The chain carries TRBV6-1 and TRBJ2-2; D is ambiguous. This CDR3 comprises 16 residues. V was pared by 4 bases and J by 1 base, with 13 bases between. Germline lookup yields CDR1 MNHNS and CDR2 SASEGT. CDR3 DNA: TGTGCCAGCAGTGCTCTAGTCAGCGTGAACACCGGGGAGCTGTTTTTT. It encodes CASSALVSVNTGELFF.

This clone has a handful of counts. This CDR3 is also generated by other DNA sequences in the sample. This chain links TRBV12-3 or TRBV12-4 with TRBJ2-7; the D gene is possibly TRBD2 (6 bases). The germline V and J ends were trimmed by 6 bases and 4 bases, with 16 bases remaining between them. The CDR3 runs to 14 residues. The CDR3 DNA reads TGTGCCAGCAGCAAAACGGGACTCACGTACGAGCAGTACTTC. Protein sequence: CASSKTGLTYEQYF.

In its sample, this clone was seen many times. This chain joins TRBV10-3 and TRBJ1-6; no definite D call. This CDR3 contains 18 residues. The V gene's germline CDR1 is ENHRY and CDR2 SYGVKD. V lost 0 bases, J lost 5 bases, and 17 bases lay in between. As DNA, the CDR3 is TGTGCCATCAGTGAGTCACCCCGCATAAGGTCCCATAATTCACCCCTCCACTTT. Amino acids: CAISESPRIRSHNSPLHF.

This clone was seen a handful of times. The chain combines TRBV5-1 with TRBJ2-5; 9 bases map to TRBD1. Germline V gene lookup returns CDR1 SGHRS and CDR2 YFSETQ. J lost 5 bases, V lost 5 bases, and 7 bases had no gene match. This CDR3 has 14 amino acids. CDR3 in amino acids: CASSPGQGRETQYF. The CDR3 DNA is TGCGCCAGCAGTCCCGGACAGGGGCGGGAGACCCAGTACTTC.

The rearrangement links TRBV20-1 to TRBJ1-5, with a possible D match to TRBD1 (6 bases). V was shortened by 4 bases and J by 4 bases, with 11 bases between the two germline ends. Germline V lookup: CDR1 DFQATT, CDR2 SNEGSKA (reference sequence). The CDR3 spans 13 residues. The CDR3 sequence: CSAKDRQNQPQHF. In nucleotides, the CDR3 is TGCAGTGCTAAAGACAGGCAGAATCAGCCCCAGCATTTT.

The chain joins TRBV20-1 to TRBJ1-1; D remains ambiguous. Per the germline V gene, CDR1 is DFQATT and CDR2 is SNEGSKA (reference sequence). The CDR3 runs 12 residues. Deletions cut 6 bases from V and 3 bases from J, with 11 bases between. Here the CDR3 reads CSAKVGDTEAFF. In DNA, the CDR3 is TGCAGTGCCAAGGTTGGGGACACTGAAGCTTTCTTT.

By its share, this clone is large (0.1 to 1%). This chain joins TRBV19 and TRBJ2-6, with D unclear. Germline values: CDR1 LNHDA, CDR2 SQIVND (reference sequence). This CDR3 contains 14 residues. The V end was cut by 10 bases, the J end by 2 bases, with 12 bases between. The CDR3 region is CATKSVAGANVLTF. CDR3 sequence (DNA): TGTGCCACCAAGTCGGTGGCTGGGGCCAACGTCCTGACTTTC.

This clone was detected a few times. An end of the junction differs from the germline gene, which may be a read error. This chain connects TRBV28 to TRBJ2-6, with TRBD1 as a possible D gene (5 bases). The CDR3 contains 18 residues. CDR1 and CDR2 from the germline V gene are MDHEN and SYDVKM. The CDR3 loop reads CASSLSGARSSGANVLNF. In DNA, the CDR3 is TGTGCCAGCAGTTTGTCAGGCGCAAGGTCCTCTGGGGCCAACGTCCTGAATTTC.

This clone was observed a handful of times. The chain employs TRBV6-4 and TRBJ2-2; TRBD1 agrees at 9 bases. The CDR3 has 20 residues. With V trimmed by 5 bases and J by 4 bases, 20 bases remained unmatched. Germline loops: CDR1 MRHNA, CDR2 SNTAGT. CDR3 loop: CASSTLVPAGDRVFTGELFF. The DNA for the CDR3 is TGTGCCAGCAGTACACTAGTCCCAGCTGGGGACAGGGTGTTCACCGGGGAGCTGTTTTTT.

In this sample, this clone turned up a few times. The CDR3, as DNA: TGTGCCAGCAGTTTATATGGTAGCGGGTTTTCCGGGGAGCTGTTTTTT. Translated, it gives CASSLYGSGFSGELFF. The J gene is TRBJ2-2, the V gene TRBV27, with 7 bases lining up with TRBD2. Germline V gene sequence: CDR1 MNHEY, CDR2 SMNVEV (reference sequence). The CDR3 extends over 16 amino acids. V gave up 1 base and J gave up 6 bases; unmatched junction bases: 8.

The chain recombines TRBV9 with TRBJ2-7; D gene ambiguous. This CDR3 is built from 13 residues. Germline assignment: CDR1 SGDLS and CDR2 YYNGEE. Trimming pared 1 base from V and 2 bases from J, leaving 7 bases between. In DNA form, the CDR3 reads TGTGCCAGCAGCGTAAGCGAGACCTACGAGCAGTACTTC. It yields the protein CASSVSETYEQYF.

The gene calls are TRBV20-1 and TRBJ2-5, with no clear D. This CDR3 has 13 residues. Germline V gene sequence: CDR1 DFQATT, CDR2 SNEGSKA (reference sequence). V dropped 1 base and J dropped 10 bases, with 16 bases sitting between them. The CDR3 sequence is CSARVGPVDGQYF. In DNA, the CDR3 is TGCAGTGCTAGAGTAGGGCCGGTAGACGGCCAGTACTTC.

This clone has a handful of counts. CDR3 protein: CASREGAPPDTQYF. Here the CDR3 DNA reads TGTGCCAGCAGAGAAGGGGCGCCCCCAGATACGCAGTATTTT. V and J are TRBV27 and TRBJ2-3; D perhaps matches TRBD1 (5 bases). The CDR3 totals 14 residues. The V end was cut by 6 bases, the J end by 4 bases, with 14 bases between. Looked up from germline, CDR1 is MNHEY and CDR2 is SMNVEV (reference sequence).

This clone appeared once. The chain has TRBV7-9 and TRBJ1-1, with TRBD1 matching over 7 bases. The trim removed 3 bases at V and 7 bases at J, leaving 5 bases unmatched. The CDR3 loop spans 13 amino acids. Germline CDR1 reads SEHNR; CDR2 reads FQNEAQ (reference sequence). The CDR3 loop is CASSLTDRDEAFF. CDR3 in DNA: TGTGCCAGCAGCTTGACTGACAGGGATGAAGCTTTCTTT. The whole variable domain, filled in from reference TRBV7-9 and TRBJ1-1, reads DTGVSQNPRHKITKRGQNVTFRCDPISEHNRLYWYRQTLGQGPEFLTYFQNEAQLEKSRLLSDRFSAERPKGSFSTLEIQRTEQGDSAMYLCASSLTDRDEAFFGQGTRLTVV.